This T cell receptor beta chain was sequenced for a study of shared clonotypes between healthy human individuals. The V gene lost 0 bases and the J gene lost 4 bases, with 7 bases spanning the gap. The CDR3 runs 14 residues. Per germline, CDR1 LGHNA and CDR2 YSLEER. Over several immunoSEQ plates, each subset's genomic DNA was distributed in even portions. Sorted-subset replicate PCRs used 200 ng of genomic DNA. This amount corresponded to about 29,000 T cell genomes. Profiling relied on immunoSEQ multiplex PCR, and the TCRdb table lists in-frame clones only, not all of them. The sample includes roughly 640,000 clones, 74% of them seen just once. Study results and limitations: Only blood was sampled; tissue repertoires likely differ. The sharing of 5% to 6.5% of naive CD4 clonotypes was seen across a handful of donors.

Notes on this clone: Its antigen is still unknown.

The TCR comes from a woman aged 25 to 39 in good health. The genes are TRBV4-3 and TRBJ2-1; D gene ambiguous. Sample: memory CD4+ T cells sorted from blood. The subset is: CD45RA-negative fraction. The CDR3 DNA reads as TGCGCCAGCAGCCAAGATCGATCTTACAATGAGCAGTTCTTC. As protein: CASSQDRSYNEQFF.